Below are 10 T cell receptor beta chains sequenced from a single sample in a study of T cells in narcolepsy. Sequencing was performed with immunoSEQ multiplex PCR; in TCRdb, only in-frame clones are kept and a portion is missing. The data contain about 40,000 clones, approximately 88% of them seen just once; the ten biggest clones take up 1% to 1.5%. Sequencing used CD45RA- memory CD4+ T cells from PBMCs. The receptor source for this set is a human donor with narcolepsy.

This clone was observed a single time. This CDR3 reads CASSARDRGEKLFF. Here the CDR3 DNA reads TGTGCCAGCAGCGCACGAGATCGGGGGGAAAAACTGTTTTTT. The J gene is TRBJ1-4, the V gene TRBV9; D may be TRBD1 (5 bases). This CDR3 contains 14 residues. Germline V CDR1 and CDR2: SGDLS, YYNGEE. V shed 3 bases and J shed 8 bases, with 14 bases lying between them.

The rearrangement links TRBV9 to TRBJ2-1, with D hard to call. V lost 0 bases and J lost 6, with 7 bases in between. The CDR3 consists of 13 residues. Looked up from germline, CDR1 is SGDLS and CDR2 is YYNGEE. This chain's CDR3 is CASSVGSVNEQFF. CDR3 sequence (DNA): TGTGCCAGCAGCGTAGGATCCGTCAATGAGCAGTTCTTC.

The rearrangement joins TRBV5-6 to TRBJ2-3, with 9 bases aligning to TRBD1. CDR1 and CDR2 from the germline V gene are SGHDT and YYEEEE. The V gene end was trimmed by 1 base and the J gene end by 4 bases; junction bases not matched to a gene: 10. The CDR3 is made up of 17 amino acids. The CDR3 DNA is TGTGCCAGCAGCTTGTTCCCGCCGGGACAGGGTTCAGATACGCAGTATTTT. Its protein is CASSLFPPGQGSDTQYF.

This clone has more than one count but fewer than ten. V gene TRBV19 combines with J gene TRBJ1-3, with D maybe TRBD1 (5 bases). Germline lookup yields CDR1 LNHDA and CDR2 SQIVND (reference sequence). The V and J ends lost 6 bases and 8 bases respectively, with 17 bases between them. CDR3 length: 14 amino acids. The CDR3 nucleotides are TGTGCCAGTAGAGCGGGGCGAGGAGTTGACACCATATATTTT. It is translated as CASRAGRGVDTIYF.

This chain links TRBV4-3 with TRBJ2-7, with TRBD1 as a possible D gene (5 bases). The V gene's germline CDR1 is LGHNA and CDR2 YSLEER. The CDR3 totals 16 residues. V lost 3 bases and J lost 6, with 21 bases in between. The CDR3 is CASSQGDIRDDGEQYF. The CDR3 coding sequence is TGCGCCAGCAGCCAGGGTGATATCAGGGATGATGGCGAGCAGTACTTC.

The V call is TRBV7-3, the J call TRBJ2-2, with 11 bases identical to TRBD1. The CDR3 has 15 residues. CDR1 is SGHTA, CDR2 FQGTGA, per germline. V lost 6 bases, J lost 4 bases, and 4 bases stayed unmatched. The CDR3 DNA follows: TGTGCCAGCAGTCCCGGGACAGGGGGCACCGGGGAGCTGTTTTTT. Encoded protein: CASSPGTGGTGELFF.

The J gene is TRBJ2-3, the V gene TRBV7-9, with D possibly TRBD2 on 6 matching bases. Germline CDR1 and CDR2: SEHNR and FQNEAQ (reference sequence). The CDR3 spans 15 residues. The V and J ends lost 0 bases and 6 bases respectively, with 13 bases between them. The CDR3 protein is CASSLASGMADTQYF. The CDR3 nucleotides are TGTGCCAGCAGCTTAGCTAGCGGAATGGCTGATACGCAGTATTTT.

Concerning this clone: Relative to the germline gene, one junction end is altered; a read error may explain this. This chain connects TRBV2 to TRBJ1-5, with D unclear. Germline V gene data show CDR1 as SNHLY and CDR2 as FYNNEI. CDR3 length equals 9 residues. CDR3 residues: CASGEPQHF. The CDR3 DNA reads TGTGCCAGCGGTGAGCCCCAGCATTTT.

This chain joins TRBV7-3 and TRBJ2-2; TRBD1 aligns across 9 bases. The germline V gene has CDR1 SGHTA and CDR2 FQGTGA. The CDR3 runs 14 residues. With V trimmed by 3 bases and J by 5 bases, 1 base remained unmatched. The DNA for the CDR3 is TGTGCCAGCAGCTTGGGACAGGGAACCGGGGAGCTGTTTTTT. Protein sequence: CASSLGQGTGELFF.

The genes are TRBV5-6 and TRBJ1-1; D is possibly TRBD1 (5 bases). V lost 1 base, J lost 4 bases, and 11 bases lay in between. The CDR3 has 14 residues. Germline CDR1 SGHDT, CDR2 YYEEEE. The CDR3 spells CASSLIYGGTEAFF. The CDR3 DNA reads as TGTGCCAGCAGCTTGATTTATGGGGGCACTGAAGCTTTCTTT.